The sequence of this TCR beta chain was determined in a study of T cells after somatic rescue of genetic block. CDR3 length: 17 residues. From germline, CDR1 is LGHNA and CDR2 YSLEER. Germline trimming cut 0 bases from V and 2 bases from J; bases unmatched to any gene: 6. Sequencing used immunoSEQ multiplex PCR; TCRdb keeps in-frame clones, though not all of them. The profile shows 70,000 to 95,000 clones, 90% of them singletons. V usage is TRBV4-3 and J usage is TRBJ1-4, with 7 bases matching TRBD1. The clonotype comes from a woman aged 18-30 years. The material sequenced was peripheral blood mononuclear cells (PBMCs). CDR3 DNA sequence: TGCGCCAGCAGCCAAGATACCCCGGGACAGACTAATGAAAAACTGTTTTTT. Translation gives CASSQDTPGQTNEKLFF.